The 14 T cell receptor beta chains below all came from one sample that was sequenced in a study of control samples from healthy donors and cancer patients. The assay was immunoSEQ multiplex PCR, and TCRdb's table has in-frame clones only and misses some. The sample includes about 120,000 clones, 85% to 90% of them seen just once. Sequenced: PBMCs. These receptors were taken from a woman aged 45-60 years with colorectal cancer.

This clone was observed a single time. The chain links TRBV6-1 to TRBJ2-7, with 9 bases lining up with TRBD1. With 4 bases clipped from V and 3 bases from J, the junction kept 16 bases outside the gene matches. Germline loops: CDR1 MNHNS, CDR2 SASEGT. This CDR3 is built from 18 residues. CDR3 in amino acids: CASSVRTTQGQGVYEQYF. In nucleotides, the CDR3 is TGTGCCAGCAGTGTACGCACGACGCAGGGACAGGGAGTCTACGAGCAGTACTTC.

The rearrangement joins TRBV12-3 or TRBV12-4 to TRBJ1-2; no clear D. The CDR3 totals 12 residues. Deletions cut 6 bases from V and 7 bases from J, with 12 bases between. CDR3 sequence: CASSLMLGGYTF. The CDR3 DNA reads as TGTGCCAGCAGCCTAATGCTAGGTGGCTACACCTTC.

The chain uses TRBV6-6 and TRBJ2-1; D is uncertain. There are 15 residues in the CDR3. V lost 5 bases and J lost 7, with 18 bases in between. The germline V gene has CDR1 MNHNY and CDR2 SVGAGI (reference sequence). CDR3 sequence: CASSGSWVHPNEQFF. In DNA, the CDR3 is TGTGCCAGCAGTGGGTCGTGGGTCCACCCTAATGAGCAGTTCTTC.

The chain joins TRBV28 to TRBJ2-7; D is possibly TRBD1 (5 bases). Trimming took off 6 bases at V and 3 bases at J, with 18 bases between the two ends. Germline lookup yields CDR1 MDHEN and CDR2 SYDVKM. The CDR3 sequence is 15 residues long. The CDR3 nucleotides read TGTGCCAGCAGGGAGCAGGGTGGTGGCAGCTACGAGCAGTACTTC. Its protein product is CASREQGGGSYEQYF.

The CDR3 sequence is CASRARTGGEETQYF. CDR3 DNA: TGTGCCAGCAGGGCACGGACAGGGGGCGAGGAGACCCAGTACTTC. The V gene is TRBV6-5, the J gene TRBJ2-5, with 11 bases that match TRBD1. Trimming cost V 6 bases and J 5 bases; bases outside gene matches: 8. Germline loops: CDR1 MNHEY, CDR2 SVGAGI. The CDR3 contains 15 residues.

This chain links TRBV6-5 with TRBJ2-7; D gene ambiguous. Germline loops: CDR1 MNHEY, CDR2 SVGAGI. V lost 4 bases and J lost 3, with 16 bases in between. The length of the CDR3 is 15 residues. CDR3: CASSSEVVNLYEQYF. CDR3 nucleotides: TGTGCCAGCAGTTCGGAAGTTGTGAACCTCTACGAGCAGTACTTC.

The chain carries TRBV18 and TRBJ1-1, with TRBD1 identical over 7 bases. The CDR3 spans 11 residues. Germline CDR1 reads KGHSH; CDR2 reads LQKENI. V was pared by 8 bases and J by 4 bases, with 1 base of the junction left unmatched. The CDR3 DNA sequence: TGTGCCAGCACAGGGGTCACTGAAGCTTTCTTT. Residues: CASTGVTEAFF.

This chain joins TRBV2 and TRBJ2-7; TRBD1 matches 8 bases. V trimming: 7 bases; J trimming: 2 bases; junction bases outside the gene matches: 7. CDR1 is SNHLY, CDR2 FYNNEI, per germline. The CDR3 is 14 amino acids. The CDR3 here is CASNRQGLAYEQYF. The CDR3 nucleotides are TGTGCCAGCAATCGACAGGGGTTAGCCTACGAGCAGTACTTC. The full variable domain, completed using reference TRBV2 and TRBJ2-7, is EPEVTQTPSHQVTQMGQEVILRCVPISNHLYFYWYRQILGQKVEFLVSFYNNEISEKSEIFDDQFSVERPDGSNFTLKIRSTKLEDSAMYFCASNRQGLAYEQYFGPGTRLTVT.

With regard to this clone: Germline is not matched at one junction end, which may reflect a read error. V gene TRBV12-3 or TRBV12-4 combines with J gene TRBJ1-5; TRBD1 aligns across 9 bases. The CDR3 totals 13 residues. The CDR3 DNA follows: TGTGTCAGCAACAGGGGGCGCGGACAGCCCCAGCATTTT. Encoded protein: CVSNRGRGQPQHF.

This chain links TRBV27 with TRBJ2-6; D gene ambiguous. The V gene's germline CDR1 is MNHEY and CDR2 SMNVEV (reference sequence). Trimming took off 5 bases at V and 0 bases at J, with 5 bases between the two ends. The CDR3 runs 14 residues. CDR3 sequence: CASSQSSGANVLTF. CDR3 nucleotides: TGTGCCAGCAGTCAGAGCTCTGGGGCCAACGTCCTGACTTTC.

The chain is built from TRBV2 and TRBJ1-1, with D possibly matching TRBD1 (6 bases). This CDR3 has 13 residues. Deletions cut 7 bases from V and 10 bases from J, with 19 bases between. Germline assignment: CDR1 SNHLY and CDR2 FYNNEI. This CDR3 is CASNPGRGVRAFF. The CDR3 DNA follows: TGTGCCAGCAATCCAGGGAGGGGGGTTCGAGCTTTCTTT.

The chain recombines TRBV3-1 (or the pseudogene TRBV3-2) with TRBJ2-5; 7 bases match TRBD1. CDR1 and CDR2 from the germline V gene are LGHDT and YNNKEL (reference sequence). With 4 bases clipped from V and 5 bases from J, the junction kept 4 bases outside the gene matches. CDR3 length: 13 residues. CDR3 protein: CASSPTGDETQYF. DNA for the CDR3: TGTGCCAGCAGCCCAACAGGGGACGAGACCCAGTACTTC.

The rearrangement uses TRBV7-3 and TRBJ2-2, with D perhaps matching TRBD2 (5 bases). Trimming shortened V by 2 bases and J by 4 bases, and 8 bases separated the two germline ends. Looked up from germline, CDR1 is SGHTA and CDR2 is FQGTGA. The CDR3 loop spans 14 amino acids. The CDR3 protein is CASSLPGGTGELFF. The CDR3 DNA reads as TGTGCCAGCAGCTTACCTGGAGGCACCGGGGAGCTGTTTTTT.

This sequence joins TRBV5-1 and TRBJ1-3, with 7 bases aligning to TRBD1. This CDR3 spans 17 amino acids. The germline CDR1 and CDR2 sequences are SGHRS and YFSETQ. V dropped 6 bases and J dropped 4; count of bases not matched to a gene: 16. CDR3 bases: TGCGCCAGCACCGACTGGATGGTGGGACAGCCCGGAAACACCATATATTTT. It specifies CASTDWMVGQPGNTIYF.